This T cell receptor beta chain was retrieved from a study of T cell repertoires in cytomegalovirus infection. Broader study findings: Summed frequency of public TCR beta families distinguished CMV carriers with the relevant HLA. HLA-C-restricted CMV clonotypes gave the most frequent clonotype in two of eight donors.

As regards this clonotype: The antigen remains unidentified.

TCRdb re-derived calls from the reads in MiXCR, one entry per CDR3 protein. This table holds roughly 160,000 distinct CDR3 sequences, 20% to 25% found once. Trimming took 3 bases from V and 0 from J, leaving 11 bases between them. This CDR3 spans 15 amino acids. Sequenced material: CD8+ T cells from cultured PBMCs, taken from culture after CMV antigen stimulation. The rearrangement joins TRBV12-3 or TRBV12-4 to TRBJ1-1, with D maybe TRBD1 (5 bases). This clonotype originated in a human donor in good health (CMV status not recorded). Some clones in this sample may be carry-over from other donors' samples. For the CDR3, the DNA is TGTGCCAGCAGTTTCGGGGGGGTCATGAACACTGAAGCTTTCTTT. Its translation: CASSFGGVMNTEAFF.